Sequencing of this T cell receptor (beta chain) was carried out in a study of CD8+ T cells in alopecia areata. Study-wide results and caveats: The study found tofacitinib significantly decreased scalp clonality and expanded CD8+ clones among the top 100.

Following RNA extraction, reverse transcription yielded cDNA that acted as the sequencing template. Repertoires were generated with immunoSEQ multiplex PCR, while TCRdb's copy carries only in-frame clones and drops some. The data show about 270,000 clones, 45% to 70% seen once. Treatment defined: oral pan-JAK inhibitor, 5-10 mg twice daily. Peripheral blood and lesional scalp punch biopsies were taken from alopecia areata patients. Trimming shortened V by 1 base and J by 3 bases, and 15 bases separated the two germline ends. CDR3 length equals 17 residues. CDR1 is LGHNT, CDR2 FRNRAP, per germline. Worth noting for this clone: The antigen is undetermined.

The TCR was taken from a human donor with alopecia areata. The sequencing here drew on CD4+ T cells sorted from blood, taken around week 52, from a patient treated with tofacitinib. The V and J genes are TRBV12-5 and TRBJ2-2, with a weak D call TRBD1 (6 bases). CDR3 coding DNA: TGTGCTAGTGGTTTGGCCCGACAGGTAAAGGACACCGGGGAGCTGTTTTTT. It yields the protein CASGLARQVKDTGELFF.